A selection of T cell receptor beta chains follows, all from one sample in a study of blood T cell repertoires in COVID-19. Here immunoSEQ multiplex PCR was the method, and the copy in TCRdb shows in-frame clones only, minus some. The table records around 150,000 clones, approximately 90% of them present only once. Sequences were obtained from peripheral blood. The receptors were sampled from a woman aged 55-75 years with active or convalescent COVID-19. CDR3s include the opening cysteine and the closing phenylalanine or tryptophan. Each record gives: V gene, CDR3 protein.

>TRBV5-6
CASSPGTGLFSYNEQFF
>TRBV18
CASRFGGNNSPLHF
>TRBV7-2
CASSPGTSSGEKLFF
>TRBV15
CATSTGQGGGYTF
>TRBV6-6
CASSLKTGSHTGELFF
>TRBV6-2/TRBV6-3
CASTPGDSRTGELFF
>TRBV19
CASTTGQRNTEAFF
>TRBV10-3
CAISAGETEAFF
>TRBV18
CASSPPGQFLPPLHF
>TRBV2
CASSDRSGVETQYF
>TRBV2
CASSRDSAISNQPQHF
>TRBV2
CASSDGTGGKETQYF
>TRBV6-1
CASSELLSGTDTQYF
>TRBV11-3
CASSGAGDTEAFF
>TRBV19
CASSRSPGGAEEKLFF
>TRBV5-3
CARSLCPFRDF